The T cell receptor beta chain under discussion was sequenced for a study of cytomegalovirus exposure and HLA in healthy donors. The overall study: A later analysis reported the same platform for the 100 to 150 validation repertoires and the approximately 670 first-cohort repertoires. Overall study results and limits: According to a subsequent analysis, TCR clusters identified in the first cohort showed a tendency to co-occur across the approximately 110 validation repertoires.

V was pared by 4 bases and J by 6 bases, with 7 bases of the junction left unmatched. Germline-derived CDR1 and CDR2 are SGHDT and YYEEEE. The CDR3 sequence is 15 residues long. The repertoire was sequenced with immunoSEQ multiplex PCR; TCRdb's copy has only in-frame clones and lacks some. The data contain 100,000 to 150,000 clones, 80% to 90% of them singletons. Concerning this clone itself: No antigen is known for it.

This receptor was identified in a woman aged 18-29 years in good health and CMV-seronegative. The V call is TRBV5-6, the J call TRBJ1-4, with 9 bases lining up with TRBD1. The sample comprised PBMCs. In nucleotides, the CDR3 is TGTGCCAGCAGCCAACAGGGGGCGCTTGATGAAAAACTGTTTTTT. Protein product: CASSQQGALDEKLFF.